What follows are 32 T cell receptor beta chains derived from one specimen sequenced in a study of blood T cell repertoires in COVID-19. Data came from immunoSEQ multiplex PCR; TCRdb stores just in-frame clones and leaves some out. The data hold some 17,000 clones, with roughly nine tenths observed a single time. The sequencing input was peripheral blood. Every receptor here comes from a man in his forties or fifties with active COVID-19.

The CDR3 region has the DNA TGTGCCAGCAGCTTCGGGAGGGGAGAGACCCAGTACTTC. Translation: CASSFGRGETQYF. V is TRBV11-2 and J is TRBJ2-5; 8 positions match TRBD2. Germline V CDR1 and CDR2: SGHAT, FQNNGV. V gave up 3 bases and J gave up 4 bases; unmatched junction bases: 1. This CDR3 comprises 13 residues.

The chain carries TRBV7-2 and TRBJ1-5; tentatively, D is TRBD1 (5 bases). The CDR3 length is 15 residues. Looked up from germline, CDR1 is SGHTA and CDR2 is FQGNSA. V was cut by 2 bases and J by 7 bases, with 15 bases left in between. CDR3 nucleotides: TGTGCCAGCAGCTTAAGCGTGCAGGGAGGCCAGCCCCAGCATTTT. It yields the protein CASSLSVQGGQPQHF.

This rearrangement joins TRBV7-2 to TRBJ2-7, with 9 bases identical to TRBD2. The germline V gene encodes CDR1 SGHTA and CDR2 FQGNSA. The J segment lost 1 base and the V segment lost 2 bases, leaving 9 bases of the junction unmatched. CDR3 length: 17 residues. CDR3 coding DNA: TGTGCCAGCAGCTTAACTGGCGGGGCGGGAGGGTCCTACGAGCAGTACTTC. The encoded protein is CASSLTGGAGGSYEQYF.

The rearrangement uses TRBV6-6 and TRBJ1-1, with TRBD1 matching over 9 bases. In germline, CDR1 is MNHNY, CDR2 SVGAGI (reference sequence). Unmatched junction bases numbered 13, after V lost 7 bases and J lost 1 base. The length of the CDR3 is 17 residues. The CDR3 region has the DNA TGTGCCAGCATTCGCGGACAGGGGCGGTCGGGGAACACTGAAGCTTTCTTT. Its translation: CASIRGQGRSGNTEAFF.

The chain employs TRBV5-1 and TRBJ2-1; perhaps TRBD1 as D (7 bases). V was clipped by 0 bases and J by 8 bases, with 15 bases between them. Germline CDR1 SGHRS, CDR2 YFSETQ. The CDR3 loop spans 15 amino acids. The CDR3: CASSLGRGEKDEQFF. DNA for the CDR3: TGCGCCAGCAGCTTGGGCAGGGGGGAGAAGGATGAGCAGTTCTTC.

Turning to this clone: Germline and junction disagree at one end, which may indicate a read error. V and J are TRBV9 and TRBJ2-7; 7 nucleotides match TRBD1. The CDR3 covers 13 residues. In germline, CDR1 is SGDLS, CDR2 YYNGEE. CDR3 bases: TGTGCCAGCAGCGTAGTCTCCGGACAGGCCTTGAACTTC. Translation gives CASSVVSGQALNF.

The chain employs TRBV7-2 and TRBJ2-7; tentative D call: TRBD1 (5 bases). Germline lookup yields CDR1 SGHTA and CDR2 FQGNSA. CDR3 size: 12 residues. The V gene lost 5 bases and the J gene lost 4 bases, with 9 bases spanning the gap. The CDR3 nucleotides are TGTGCCAGCAGCCGACAGTCTTACGAGCAGTACTTC. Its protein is CASSRQSYEQYF.

In DNA form, the CDR3 reads TGCGCCAGCAGCTTAATGAGTAATGAGCAGTTCTTC. Residues: CASSLMSNEQFF. The chain combines TRBV5-1 with TRBJ2-1; no clear D gene. The length of the CDR3 is 12 residues. The V gene's germline CDR1 is SGHRS and CDR2 YFSETQ. Trimming removed 2 bases from V and 7 bases from J, with 7 bases in between.

The CDR3 DNA reads as TGTGCCAGCAGCTTAAAGCCCCATTCCCTAGCGGCTCACAATGAGCAGTTCTTC. Its translation is CASSLKPHSLAAHNEQFF. This chain uses TRBV7-2 with TRBJ2-1; 7 nucleotides match TRBD2. In germline, CDR1 is SGHTA, CDR2 FQGNSA. Unmatched junction bases numbered 15, after V lost 2 bases and J lost 5 bases. This CDR3 spans 18 amino acids.

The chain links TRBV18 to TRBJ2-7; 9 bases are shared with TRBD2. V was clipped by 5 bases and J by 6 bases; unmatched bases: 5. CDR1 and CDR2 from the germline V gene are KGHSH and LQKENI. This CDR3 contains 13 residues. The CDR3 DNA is TGTGCCAGCTCAACCCTAGCGGGAAGCGAGCAGTACTTC. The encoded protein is CASSTLAGSEQYF.

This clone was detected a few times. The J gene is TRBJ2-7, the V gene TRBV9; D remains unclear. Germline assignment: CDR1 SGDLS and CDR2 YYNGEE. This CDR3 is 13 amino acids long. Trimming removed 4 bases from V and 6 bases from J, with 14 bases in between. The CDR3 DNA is TGTGCCAGCAGCAAAACCGCTTCGAGCGAGCAGTACTTC. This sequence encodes CASSKTASSEQYF.

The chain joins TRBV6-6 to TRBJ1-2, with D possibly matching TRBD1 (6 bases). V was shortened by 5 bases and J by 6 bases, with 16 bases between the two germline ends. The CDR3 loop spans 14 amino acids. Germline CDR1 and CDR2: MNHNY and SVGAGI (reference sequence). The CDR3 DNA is TGTGCCAGCAGTCCCCCCGGGGGGCGGCATGGCTACACCTTC. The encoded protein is CASSPPGGRHGYTF.

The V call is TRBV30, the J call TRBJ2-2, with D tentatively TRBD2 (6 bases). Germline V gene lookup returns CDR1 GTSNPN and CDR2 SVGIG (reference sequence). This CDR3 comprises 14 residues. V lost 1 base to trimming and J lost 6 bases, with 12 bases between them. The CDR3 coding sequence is TGTGCCTGGAGTGCCAGGAGGGTAGCCGGGGAGCTGTTTTTT. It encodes CAWSARRVAGELFF.

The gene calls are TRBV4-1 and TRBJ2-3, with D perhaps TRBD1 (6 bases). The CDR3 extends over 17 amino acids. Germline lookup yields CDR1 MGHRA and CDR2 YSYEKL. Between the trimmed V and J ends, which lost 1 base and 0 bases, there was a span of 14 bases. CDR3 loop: CASSQGASRGSTDTQYF. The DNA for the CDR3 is TGCGCCAGCAGCCAAGGGGCCAGCAGGGGAAGCACAGATACGCAGTATTTT.

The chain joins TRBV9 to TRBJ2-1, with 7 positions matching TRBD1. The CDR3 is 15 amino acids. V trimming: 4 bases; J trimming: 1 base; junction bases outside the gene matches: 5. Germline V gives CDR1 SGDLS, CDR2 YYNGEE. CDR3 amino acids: CASSPFRGSYNEQFF. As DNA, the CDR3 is TGTGCCAGCAGCCCCTTCAGGGGGTCCTACAATGAGCAGTTCTTC.

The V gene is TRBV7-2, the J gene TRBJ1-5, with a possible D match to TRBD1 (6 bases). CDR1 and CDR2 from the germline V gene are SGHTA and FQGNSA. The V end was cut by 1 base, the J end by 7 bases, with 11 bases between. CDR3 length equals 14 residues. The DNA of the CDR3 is TGTGCCAGCAGCTTAGTGGGCAGGGGCCAGCCCCAGCATTTT. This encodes CASSLVGRGQPQHF.

The CDR3: CASSLDRVRQPQHF. The CDR3 DNA reads as TGTGCCAGCAGCTTAGACAGGGTGCGTCAGCCCCAGCATTTT. This chain connects TRBV11-2 to TRBJ1-5; possible D gene TRBD1, 5 bases. Germline V gives CDR1 SGHAT, CDR2 FQNNGV. Between the trimmed V and J ends, which lost 0 bases and 6 bases, there was a span of 9 bases. This CDR3 is 14 amino acids long.

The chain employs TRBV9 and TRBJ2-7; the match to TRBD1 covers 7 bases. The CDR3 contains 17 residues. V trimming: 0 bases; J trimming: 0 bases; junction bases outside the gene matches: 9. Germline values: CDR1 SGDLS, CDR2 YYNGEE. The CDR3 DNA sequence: TGTGCCAGCAGCGTAGGGGACAGCATCCTAACCTCCTACGAGCAGTACTTC. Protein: CASSVGDSILTSYEQYF. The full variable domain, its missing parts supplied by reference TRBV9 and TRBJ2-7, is DSGVTQTPKHLITATGQRVTLRCSPRSGDLSVYWYQQSLDQGLQFLIQYYNGEERAKGNILERFSAQQFPDLHSELNLSSLELGDSALYFCASSVGDSILTSYEQYFGPGTRLTVT.

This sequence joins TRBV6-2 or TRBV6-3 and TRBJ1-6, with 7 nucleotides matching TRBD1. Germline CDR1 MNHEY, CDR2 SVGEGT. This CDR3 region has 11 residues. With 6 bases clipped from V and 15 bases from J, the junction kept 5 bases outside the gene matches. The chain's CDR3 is CASSKTGRLHF. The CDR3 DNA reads TGTGCCAGCAGCAAGACAGGGCGCCTCCACTTT.

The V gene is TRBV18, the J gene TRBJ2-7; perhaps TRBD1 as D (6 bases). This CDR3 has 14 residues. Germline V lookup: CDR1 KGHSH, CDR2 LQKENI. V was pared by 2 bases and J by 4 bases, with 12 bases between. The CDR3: CASSPAWTDYEQYF. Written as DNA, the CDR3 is TGTGCCAGCTCACCAGCGTGGACAGATTACGAGCAGTACTTC.

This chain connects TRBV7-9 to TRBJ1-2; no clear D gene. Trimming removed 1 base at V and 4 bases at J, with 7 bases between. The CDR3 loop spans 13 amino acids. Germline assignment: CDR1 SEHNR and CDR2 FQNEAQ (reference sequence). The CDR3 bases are TGTGCCAGCAGCTTAGTTACGGGCTATGGCTACACCTTC. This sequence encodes CASSLVTGYGYTF.

The CDR3 DNA sequence: TGTGCCAGCAGTTTAGGGCTAGGACTGAACACCGGGGAGCTGTTTTTT. It translates to CASSLGLGLNTGELFF. This chain connects TRBV27 to TRBJ2-2; tentative D call: TRBD2 (5 bases). The CDR3 spans 16 residues. Germline CDR1 MNHEY, CDR2 SMNVEV (reference sequence). V lost 2 bases and J 1 base, leaving 11 bases between the germline ends.

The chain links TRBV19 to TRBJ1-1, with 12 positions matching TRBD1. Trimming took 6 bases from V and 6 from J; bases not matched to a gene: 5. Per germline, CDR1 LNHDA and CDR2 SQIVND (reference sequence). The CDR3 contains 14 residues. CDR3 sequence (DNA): TGTGCCAGTAGGGGACAGGGGGCTAGGGCTGAAGCTTTCTTT. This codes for CASRGQGARAEAFF.

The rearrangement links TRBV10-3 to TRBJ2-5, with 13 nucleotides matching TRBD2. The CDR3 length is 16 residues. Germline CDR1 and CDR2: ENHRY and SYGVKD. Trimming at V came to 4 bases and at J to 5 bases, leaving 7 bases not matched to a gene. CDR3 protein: CAISVALAGGPETQYF. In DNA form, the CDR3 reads TGTGCCATCAGTGTGGCACTAGCGGGAGGGCCGGAGACCCAGTACTTC.

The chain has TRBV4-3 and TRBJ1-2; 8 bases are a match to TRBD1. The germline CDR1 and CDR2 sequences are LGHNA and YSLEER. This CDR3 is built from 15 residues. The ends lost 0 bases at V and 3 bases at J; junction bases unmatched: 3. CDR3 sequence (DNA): TGCGCCAGCAGCCAAGATAGGGGACAGGACTATGGCTACACCTTC. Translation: CASSQDRGQDYGYTF.

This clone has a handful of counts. CDR3 bases: TGTGCCAGCAGCTTGGACAGGGGGACGAACGAGCAGTACTTC. Encoded protein: CASSLDRGTNEQYF. The chain joins TRBV7-2 to TRBJ2-7; 10 bases align to TRBD1. V lost 3 bases to trimming and J lost 5 bases; unmatched junction nucleotides: 4. Germline V lookup: CDR1 SGHTA, CDR2 FQGNSA. This CDR3 has 14 amino acids.

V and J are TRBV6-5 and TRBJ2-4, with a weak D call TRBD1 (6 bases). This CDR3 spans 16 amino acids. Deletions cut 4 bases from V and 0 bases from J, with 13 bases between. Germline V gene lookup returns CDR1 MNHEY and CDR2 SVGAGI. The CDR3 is CASSSGEQGAKNIQYF. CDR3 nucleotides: TGTGCCAGCAGTTCCGGAGAACAGGGAGCCAAAAACATTCAGTACTTC.

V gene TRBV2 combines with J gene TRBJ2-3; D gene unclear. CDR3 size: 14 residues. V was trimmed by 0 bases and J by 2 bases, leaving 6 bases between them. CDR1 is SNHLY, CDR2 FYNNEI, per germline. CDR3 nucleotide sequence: TGTGCCAGCAGTGAAGCTCCTACCACAGATACGCAGTATTTT. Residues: CASSEAPTTDTQYF.

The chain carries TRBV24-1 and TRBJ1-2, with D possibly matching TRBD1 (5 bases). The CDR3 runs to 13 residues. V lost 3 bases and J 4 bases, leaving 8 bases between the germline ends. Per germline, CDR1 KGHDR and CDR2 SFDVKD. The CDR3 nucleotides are TGTGCCACCAGTGATAACGACAGCTATGGCTACACCTTC. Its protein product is CATSDNDSYGYTF.

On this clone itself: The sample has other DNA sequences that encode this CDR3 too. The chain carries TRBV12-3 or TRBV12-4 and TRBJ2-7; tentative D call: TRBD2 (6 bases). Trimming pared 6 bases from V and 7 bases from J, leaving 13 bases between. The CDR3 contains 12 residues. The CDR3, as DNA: TGTGCCAGCAGGAGCACAGGAGGGGAGCAGTACTTC. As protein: CASRSTGGEQYF.

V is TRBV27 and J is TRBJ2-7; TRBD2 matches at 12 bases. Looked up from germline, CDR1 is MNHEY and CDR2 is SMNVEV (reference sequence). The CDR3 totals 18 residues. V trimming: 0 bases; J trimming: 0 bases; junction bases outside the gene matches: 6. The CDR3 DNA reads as TGTGCCAGCAGTTTATCGGGTACTAGCGGGAGGAACTCCTACGAGCAGTACTTC. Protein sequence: CASSLSGTSGRNSYEQYF.

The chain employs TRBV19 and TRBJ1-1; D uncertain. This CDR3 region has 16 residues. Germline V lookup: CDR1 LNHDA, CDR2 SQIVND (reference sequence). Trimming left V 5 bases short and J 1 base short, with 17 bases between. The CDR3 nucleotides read TGTGCCAGTAGTGACCGCAGGTCGTTAGGGAACACTGAAGCTTTCTTT. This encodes CASSDRRSLGNTEAFF. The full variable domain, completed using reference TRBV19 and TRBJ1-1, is DGGITQSPKYLFRKEGQNVTLSCEQNLNHDAMYWYRQDPGQGLRLIYYSQIVNDFQKGDIAEGYSVSREKKESFPLTVTSAQKNPTAFYLCASSDRRSLGNTEAFFGQGTRLTVV.